This T cell receptor (beta chain) was found in a study of shared clonotypes between healthy human individuals. With 5 bases removed from V and 5 bases from J, the gap between germline ends came to 15 bases. Germline CDR1 is MNHNY and CDR2 is SVGAGI (reference sequence). The CDR3 contains 14 residues. Data came from immunoSEQ multiplex PCR; TCRdb stores just in-frame clones and leaves some out. Here the sample spans over a million clones, under 80% being singletons. This clonotype was sampled from a man younger than 30 in good health. Sequencing was done on a sample of memory CD4+ T cells sorted from blood. Subset defined: CD45RA-negative fraction. The chain employs TRBV6-6 and TRBJ2-5; D gene ambiguous. CDR3 sequence: CASSHPLATETQYF. CDR3 sequence (DNA): TGTGCCAGCAGTCACCCTTTGGCAACGGAGACCCAGTACTTC.